These 13 T cell receptor beta chains originate from one sample sequenced in a study of cytomegalovirus exposure and HLA in healthy donors. 13 Jbeta primers and 60 Vbeta primers were used for the PCR. The protocol was immunoSEQ multiplex PCR, while the TCRdb copy is restricted to in-frame clones and leaves out a portion. In the table there are 100,000 to 150,000 clones, roughly 80% of which are singletons. The sample consisted of PBMCs. These receptors were obtained from a woman aged 40-49 years in good health and CMV-seronegative.

The V call is TRBV5-1, the J call TRBJ2-2, with 12 positions matching TRBD1. CDR1 SGHRS and CDR2 YFSETQ come from the germline V gene. The CDR3 spans 17 residues. V was pared by 1 base and J by 4 bases, with 5 bases of the junction left unmatched. The CDR3 bases are TGCGCCAGCAGCTTGCGTCGGGACAGGGGGCCCACCGGGGAGCTGTTTTTT. Amino acids: CASSLRRDRGPTGELFF.

The J gene is TRBJ2-1, the V gene TRBV5-8, with 11 bases fitting TRBD2. With V trimmed by 4 bases and J by 15 bases, 9 bases remained unmatched. This CDR3 spans 13 amino acids. Germline V gene data show CDR1 as SGHTS and CDR2 as YDEGEE. The CDR3 is CASSRLAGGRLFF. As DNA, the CDR3 is TGTGCCAGCAGCCGGCTAGCGGGGGGCAGGCTGTTCTTC.

The V call is TRBV4-1, the J call TRBJ2-1; 16 positions agree with TRBD2. With V trimmed by 4 bases and J by 14 bases, 11 bases remained unmatched. The CDR3 length is 16 residues. Germline V gene sequence: CDR1 MGHRA, CDR2 YSYEKL. The CDR3 loop is CASSPQSGLAGGGEFF. The DNA of the CDR3 is TGCGCCAGCAGCCCCCAGTCGGGACTAGCGGGAGGGGGGGAGTTCTTC.

DNA of the CDR3: TGTGCCAGCAGCCCCCGGGACTCCTATAATTCACCCCTCCACTTT. Translating gives CASSPRDSYNSPLHF. The chain joins TRBV14 to TRBJ1-6; unclear D gene. The CDR3 spans 15 residues. In germline, CDR1 is SGHDN, CDR2 FVKESK. The V and J ends lost 4 bases and 0 bases respectively, with 7 bases between them.

This clone was counted a single time. This chain connects TRBV6-5 to TRBJ1-2; TRBD1 is a possible D gene (5 bases). This CDR3 comprises 15 residues. Trimming pared 0 bases from V and 5 bases from J, leaving 13 bases between. CDR1 is MNHEY, CDR2 SVGAGI, per germline. The CDR3 spells CASSYSSGSGYGYTF. CDR3 bases: TGTGCCAGCAGTTACTCTTCAGGGTCAGGGTATGGCTACACCTTC.

This sequence joins TRBV7-2 and TRBJ2-7; a possible D gene is TRBD1 (8 bases). This CDR3 contains 12 residues. The V gene's germline CDR1 is SGHTA and CDR2 FQGNSA. The V and J ends lost 10 bases and 5 bases respectively, with 15 bases between them. CDR3 bases: TGTGCCACTACAGGGGGGGGCAACGAGCAGTACTTC. As protein: CATTGGGNEQYF. Based on the CDR3 plus reference TRBV7-2 and TRBJ2-7, the full variable domain is GAGVSQSPSNKVTEKGKDVELRCDPISGHTALYWYRQSLGQGLEFLIYFQGNSAPDKSGLPSDRFSAERTGGSVSTLTIQRTQQEDSAVYLCATTGGGNEQYFGPGTRLTVT.

This clone has more than one count but fewer than ten. The J gene is TRBJ2-6, the V gene TRBV5-1; TRBD2 matches 8 bases. CDR3 length: 17 residues. The J segment lost 1 base and the V segment lost 4 bases, leaving 7 bases of the junction unmatched. Germline lookup yields CDR1 SGHRS and CDR2 YFSETQ. CDR3 sequence (DNA): TGCGCCAGCAGCCAGACGGGGGGGTTGTCTGGGGCCAACGTCCTGACTTTC. Encoded protein: CASSQTGGLSGANVLTF.

J is TRBJ1-2 and V is TRBV5-1; no clear D gene. From germline, CDR1 is SGHRS and CDR2 YFSETQ. The CDR3 runs 15 residues. The V end lost 4 bases, the J end lost 6 bases, and 19 bases lay between the germline ends. As DNA, the CDR3 is TGCGCCAGCAGCCCGGCAAGAACTGGAGTCGATGGCTACACCTTC. As protein: CASSPARTGVDGYTF.

This rearrangement joins TRBV27 to TRBJ2-2; 9 nucleotides match TRBD2. The CDR3 has 16 amino acids. From germline, CDR1 is MNHEY and CDR2 SMNVEV (reference sequence). The J segment lost 4 bases and the V segment lost 0 bases, leaving 3 bases of the junction unmatched. The CDR3 loop is CASSLSGTSSTGELFF. The CDR3, as DNA: TGTGCCAGCAGTTTATCCGGGACTAGCTCCACCGGGGAGCTGTTTTTT.

J is TRBJ1-1 and V is TRBV18, with TRBD1 matching over 9 bases. Germline V lookup: CDR1 KGHSH, CDR2 LQKENI. The CDR3 covers 15 residues. V was clipped by 5 bases and J by 0 bases; unmatched bases: 4. CDR3 loop: CASSAGQGMNTEAFF. CDR3 sequence (DNA): TGTGCCAGCTCAGCCGGACAGGGGATGAACACTGAAGCTTTCTTT.

The count of this clone is one. This rearrangement joins TRBV6-6 to TRBJ1-5; 8 nucleotides agree with TRBD1. V trimming: 5 bases; J trimming: 1 base; junction bases outside the gene matches: 7. This CDR3 contains 16 residues. From germline, CDR1 is MNHNY and CDR2 SVGAGI (reference sequence). CDR3 in DNA: TGTGCCAGCAGTACCGGACAGGGCTTAAGCAATCAGCCCCAGCATTTT. Protein product: CASSTGQGLSNQPQHF.

V gene TRBV5-1 combines with J gene TRBJ2-1; possible D gene TRBD2, 5 bases. The germline CDR1 and CDR2 sequences are SGHRS and YFSETQ. Trimming pared 5 bases from V and 10 bases from J, leaving 13 bases between. The CDR3 loop spans 12 amino acids. The DNA of the CDR3 is TGCGCCAGCAGGGGAGATTCGGACGAGCAGTTCTTC. Translating it yields CASRGDSDEQFF.

The rearrangement links TRBV7-8 to TRBJ2-7; a possible D gene is TRBD2 (5 bases). CDR1 and CDR2 from the germline V gene are SGHVS and FQNEAQ. This CDR3 is 14 amino acids long. Between the trimmed V and J ends, which lost 3 bases and 4 bases, there was a span of 13 bases. CDR3 coding DNA: TGTGCCAGCAGCTTGGCTCCCCCGGGGTACGAGCAGTACTTC. This translates into CASSLAPPGYEQYF.